This T cell receptor (beta chain) was retrieved from a study of shared clonotypes between healthy human individuals. A note on this clone: The same CDR3 can be traced to other DNA sequences in this sample.

Sequencing used immunoSEQ multiplex PCR; TCRdb keeps in-frame clones, though not all of them. The sample holds some 490,000 clones, roughly 80% seen once. This CDR3 has 14 residues. Trimming shortened V by 2 bases and J by 1 base, and 9 bases separated the two germline ends. From germline, CDR1 is MDHEN and CDR2 SYDVKM. This clonotype was sampled from a woman in her thirties or forties in good health. Some clones in this sample may be carry-over from other donors' samples. The sequenced material came from PBMCs. V and J are TRBV28 and TRBJ2-7; D gene uncertain. The CDR3 sequence is CASSLVGGSYEQYF. The CDR3, as DNA: TGTGCCAGCAGTTTAGTTGGCGGTTCCTACGAGCAGTACTTC. Variable domain in full (rest from reference TRBV28 and TRBJ2-7): DVKVTQSSRYLVKRTGEKVFLECVQDMDHENMFWYRQDPGLGLRLIYFSYDVKMKEKGDIPEGYSVSREKKERFSLILESASTNQTSMYLCASSLVGGSYEQYFGPGTRLTVT.